A selection of T cell receptor beta chains follows, all from one sample in a study of blood T cell repertoires in COVID-19. Measured with immunoSEQ multiplex PCR; TCRdb has only the in-frame clones, and not every one. The repertoire holds 350,000 or so clones, with about 87% as singletons. Sequenced sample: peripheral blood. These receptors were obtained from a woman aged 25 to 39 with COVID-19, enrolled during active disease. Each CDR3 is given with its conserved first and last residue. Each record gives: V gene, J gene, clone size, D gene, CDR3 protein, CDR3 DNA. A D gene is named only where the DNA matches it firmly. Not all rows give a size; the values are once, few, many and, for expanded clones, a class.

V: TRBV19
J: TRBJ1-6
size: once
D: TRBD1
CDR3: CASSIPPGGGNNSPLHF
DNA: TGTGCCAGTAGTATCCCCCCAGGGGGTGGGAATAATTCACCCCTCCACTTT

V: TRBV18
J: TRBJ1-3
size: -
D: -
CDR3: CASSPPTGPGNTIYF
DNA: TGTGCCAGCTCACCGCCGACAGGACCTGGAAACACCATATATTTT

V: TRBV24-1
J: TRBJ1-2
size: -
D: TRBD1
CDR3: CATRPDRVGGYTF
DNA: TGTGCCACCAGGCCGGACAGGGTGGGTGGCTACACCTTC

V: TRBV4-1
J: TRBJ2-6
size: -
D: -
CDR3: CASSQEGEAGANVLTF
DNA: TGCGCCAGCAGCCAAGAAGGGGAGGCAGGGGCCAACGTCCTGACTTTC

V: TRBV3-1/TRBV3-2
J: TRBJ1-2
size: many
D: -
CDR3: CASSLRQNSYGYTF
DNA: TGTGCCAGCAGCCTTCGACAGAACTCCTATGGCTACACCTTC

V: TRBV4-2
J: TRBJ2-1
size: -
D: TRBD2
CDR3: CASSQGPGEGNEQFF
DNA: TGTGCCAGCAGCCAAGGCCCCGGGGAGGGCAATGAGCAGTTCTTC

V: TRBV6-6
J: TRBJ2-7
size: -
D: -
CDR3: CASSYSRTHEQYF
DNA: TGTGCCAGCAGTTACAGCAGGACTCACGAGCAGTACTTC

V: TRBV6-6
J: TRBJ1-5
size: -
D: TRBD1
CDR3: CASSYGQGGQPQHF
DNA: TGTGCCAGCAGTTACGGACAGGGCGGTCAGCCCCAGCATTTT

V: TRBV5-1
J: TRBJ2-5
size: few
D: TRBD2
CDR3: CASSPGGGLAETQYF
DNA: TGCGCCAGCAGCCCCGGGGGGGGACTAGCGGAGACCCAGTACTTC

V: TRBV19
J: TRBJ2-1
size: many
D: -
CDR3: CASTVSDEQFF
DNA: TGTGCCAGTACCGTCTCGGATGAGCAGTTCTTC

V: TRBV27
J: TRBJ1-6
size: -
D: -
CDR3: CASRRTGTEGSPLHF
DNA: TGTGCCAGCAGGCGTACCGGGACGGAGGGGTCACCCCTCCACTTT

V: TRBV5-5
J: TRBJ1-3
size: -
D: -
CDR3: CASTFGGDTIYF
DNA: TGTGCCAGCACCTTTGGAGGGGACACCATATATTTT

V: TRBV30
J: TRBJ2-3
size: -
D: TRBD1
CDR3: CAWSPGQGVADTQYF
DNA: TGTGCCTGGAGCCCGGGACAGGGGGTGGCAGATACGCAGTATTTT

V: TRBV11-2
J: TRBJ2-5
size: -
D: -
CDR3: CASSSIRGPTGQETQYF
DNA: TGTGCCAGCAGCTCGATTCGGGGCCCGACAGGCCAAGAGACCCAGTACTTC

V: TRBV6-2/TRBV6-3
J: TRBJ2-2
size: -
D: -
CDR3: CASSRLDPGELFF
DNA: TGTGCCAGCAGTCGCCTAGACCCCGGGGAGCTGTTTTTT

V: TRBV6-5
J: TRBJ1-1
size: -
D: TRBD1
CDR3: CASRGQGAGDTEAFF
DNA: TGTGCCAGCAGAGGACAGGGGGCCGGGGACACTGAAGCTTTCTTT

V: TRBV7-2
J: TRBJ1-1
size: -
D: -
CDR3: CASSLSPGSNTEAFF
DNA: TGTGCCAGCAGCTTATCTCCAGGTTCAAACACTGAAGCTTTCTTT

V: TRBV28
J: TRBJ2-1
size: -
D: TRBD1
CDR3: CASSQSGTGDHMQFF
DNA: TGTGCCAGCAGCCAATCCGGGACAGGGGACCACATGCAGTTCTTC

V: TRBV6-6
J: TRBJ1-2
size: -
D: -
CDR3: CASSDTSGGYTF
DNA: TGTGCCAGCAGCGACACCTCCGGTGGCTACACCTTC

V: TRBV7-9
J: TRBJ2-3
size: once
D: -
CDR3: CASSKEASGLGDTQYF
DNA: TGTGCCAGCAGCAAGGAGGCTTCGGGACTGGGAGATACGCAGTATTTT

V: TRBV11-3
J: TRBJ2-3
size: -
D: -
CDR3: CASSFGHRRVDTQYF
DNA: TGTGCCAGCAGCTTTGGGCACCGACGAGTAGATACGCAGTATTTT

V: TRBV5-1
J: TRBJ2-1
size: -
D: TRBD2
CDR3: CASSRTSGPNEQFF
DNA: TGCGCCAGCAGCCGGACTAGCGGGCCCAATGAGCAGTTCTTC

V: TRBV5-1
J: TRBJ1-1
size: -
D: -
CDR3: CASSPTRAGANLEAFF
DNA: TGCGCCAGCAGCCCTACTCGGGCAGGGGCGAATCTCGAAGCTTTCTTT

V: TRBV19
J: TRBJ2-6
size: -
D: -
CDR3: CASSTVMSSGANVLTF
DNA: TGTGCCAGCTCTACAGTTATGAGCTCTGGGGCCAACGTCCTGACTTTC

V: TRBV14
J: TRBJ1-2
size: -
D: -
CDR3: CASSQQGHYGYTF
DNA: TGTGCCAGCAGCCAGCAGGGCCACTATGGCTACACCTTC

V: TRBV5-4
J: TRBJ1-2
size: few
D: -
CDR3: CASSLRPGDYGYTF
DNA: TGTGCCAGCAGCTTGCGTCCAGGGGATTATGGCTACACCTTC

V: TRBV3-1/TRBV3-2
J: TRBJ2-1
size: -
D: -
CDR3: CASSQASEQFF
DNA: TGTGCCAGCAGCCAAGCGTCGGAGCAGTTCTTC

V: TRBV7-9
J: TRBJ2-5
size: -
D: TRBD2
CDR3: CASSTRLAGVRETQYF
DNA: TGTGCCAGCAGCACCAGACTAGCGGGGGTCCGGGAGACCCAGTACTTC

V: TRBV2
J: TRBJ1-4
size: once
D: -
CDR3: CASEMRNEKLFF
DNA: TGTGCCAGCGAGATGCGTAATGAAAAACTGTTTTTT

V: TRBV10-1
J: TRBJ2-1
size: -
D: TRBD2
CDR3: CASSAWGGGARNEQFF
DNA: TGCGCCAGCAGTGCGTGGGGCGGGGGGGCTCGGAATGAGCAGTTCTTC

V: TRBV29-1
J: TRBJ1-2
size: -
D: TRBD1
CDR3: CSVVGTGGGYTF
DNA: TGCAGCGTTGTTGGGACAGGTGGTGGCTACACCTTC

V: TRBV2
J: TRBJ2-5
size: -
D: TRBD2
CDR3: CASRILAGQETQYF
DNA: TGTGCCAGCAGAATACTAGCGGGGCAAGAGACCCAGTACTTC

V: TRBV19
J: TRBJ1-2
size: -
D: TRBD1
CDR3: CASSSGTGFNYGYTF
DNA: TGTGCCAGTAGTAGCGGGACAGGGTTTAACTATGGCTACACCTTC

V: TRBV29-1
J: TRBJ2-1
size: -
D: TRBD2
CDR3: CSVEGTSGSSYNEQFF
DNA: TGCAGCGTTGAAGGTACTAGCGGCAGCTCCTACAATGAGCAGTTCTTC

V: TRBV15
J: TRBJ2-5
size: -
D: TRBD2
CDR3: CATIASGGPQETQYF
DNA: TGTGCCACCATTGCTAGCGGGGGCCCCCAAGAGACCCAGTACTTC

V: TRBV2
J: TRBJ2-2
size: -
D: -
CDR3: CASRARGTGELFF
DNA: TGTGCCAGCAGGGCCCGTGGCACCGGGGAGCTGTTTTTT

V: TRBV6-5
J: TRBJ2-5
size: -
D: -
CDR3: CASRLGGEETQYF
DNA: TGTGCCAGCAGGTTAGGAGGGGAGGAGACCCAGTACTTC

V: TRBV2
J: TRBJ2-1
size: -
D: TRBD2
CDR3: CASSERAGGNNEQFF
DNA: TGTGCCAGCAGTGAGCGGGCGGGGGGCAACAATGAGCAGTTCTTC

V: TRBV24-1
J: TRBJ1-1
size: -
D: TRBD1
CDR3: CATSVPGGTEAFF
DNA: TGTGCCACCAGTGTCCCAGGGGGTACTGAAGCTTTCTTT

V: TRBV10-2
J: TRBJ1-1
size: -
D: TRBD1
CDR3: CASREDRFEAFF
DNA: TGCGCCAGCAGAGAGGACAGGTTTGAAGCTTTCTTT

V: TRBV6-5
J: TRBJ2-3
size: -
D: -
CDR3: CASRKPPDTQYF
DNA: TGTGCCAGCAGAAAGCCCCCAGATACGCAGTATTTT

V: TRBV29-1
J: TRBJ1-2
size: -
D: -
CDR3: CSVHRNYGYTF
DNA: TGCAGCGTTCACAGGAACTATGGCTACACCTTC

V: TRBV5-5
J: TRBJ2-7
size: -
D: -
CDR3: CSGGTRAYSYEQYF
DNA: TGTTCTGGGGGGACCCGGGCTTACTCCTACGAGCAGTACTTC

V: TRBV3-1/TRBV3-2
J: TRBJ1-6
size: -
D: TRBD1
CDR3: CASRQGANSPLHF
DNA: TGTGCCAGCAGACAGGGGGCCAATTCACCCCTCCACTTT

V: TRBV5-8
J: TRBJ2-2
size: -
D: -
CDR3: CATRVVAVNTGELFF
DNA: TGTGCCACCCGAGTAGTAGCGGTTAACACCGGGGAGCTGTTTTTT

V: TRBV6-5
J: TRBJ1-5
size: -
D: -
CDR3: CASSRVTGSNQPQHF
DNA: TGTGCCAGCAGTCGAGTAACAGGGAGCAATCAGCCCCAGCATTTT

V: TRBV7-9
J: TRBJ2-5
size: once
D: TRBD2
CDR3: CASSSLAGAETQYF
DNA: TGTGCCAGCAGCTCACTAGCGGGGGCTGAGACCCAGTACTTC

V: TRBV5-1
J: TRBJ2-5
size: -
D: TRBD2
CDR3: CASSWTSGAQETQYF
DNA: TGCGCCAGCAGCTGGACTAGCGGGGCCCAAGAGACCCAGTACTTC

V: TRBV10-3
J: TRBJ2-1
size: -
D: TRBD2
CDR3: CAISESASGGRYEQFF
DNA: TGTGCCATCAGTGAGTCGGCTAGCGGGGGGAGGTATGAGCAGTTCTTC